What follows are 29 T cell receptor beta chains derived from one specimen sequenced in a study of blood T cell repertoires in COVID-19. This table comes from immunoSEQ multiplex PCR, and its TCRdb copy is limited to in-frame clones, with some not included. The data contain about 88,000 clones, nearly 90% of them singletons. The sequenced material came from peripheral blood. These receptors were taken from a woman older than 75 with acute or convalescent COVID-19.

V is TRBV18 and J is TRBJ2-1, with D perhaps TRBD2 (5 bases). Germline CDR1 KGHSH, CDR2 LQKENI. The CDR3 has 16 amino acids. The V end was cut by 3 bases, the J end by 2 bases, with 14 bases between. CDR3 nucleotides: TGTGCCAGCTCACCGGCCGGACTTCTTACCTACAATGAGCAGTTCTTC. This encodes CASSPAGLLTYNEQFF.

This chain links TRBV11-2 with TRBJ2-3; no firm D call. Looked up from germline, CDR1 is SGHAT and CDR2 is FQNNGV. Trimming removed 4 bases at V and 0 bases at J, with 14 bases between. This CDR3 comprises 16 residues. This CDR3 is CASSSLYRASTDTQYF. CDR3 coding DNA: TGTGCCAGCAGCTCCCTTTACAGAGCTAGCACAGATACGCAGTATTTT.

This clone was seen a single time. The chain links TRBV7-9 to TRBJ1-6; D is uncertain. The CDR3 loop spans 11 amino acids. V lost 3 bases and J lost 14, with 8 bases in between. CDR1 and CDR2 (germline): SEHNR, FQNEAQ (reference sequence). CDR3 loop: CASSLDQALHF. CDR3 coding DNA: TGTGCCAGCAGCTTGGATCAGGCCCTCCACTTT.

V and J are TRBV19 and TRBJ2-3; the D is unclear. Per the germline V gene, CDR1 is LNHDA and CDR2 is SQIVND (reference sequence). CDR3 size: 15 residues. V lost 5 bases to trimming and J lost 0 bases, with 12 bases between them. The CDR3 bases are TGTGCCAGTAGTCTGGGCCTCGCTAGCACAGATACGCAGTATTTT. Translation gives CASSLGLASTDTQYF.

The V and J genes are TRBV30 and TRBJ2-1; 8 bases agree with TRBD1. V dropped 7 bases and J dropped 9; count of bases not matched to a gene: 8. The CDR3 has 12 amino acids. Germline V gene sequence: CDR1 GTSNPN, CDR2 SVGIG (reference sequence). Here the CDR3 reads CAFRDRISEQFF. CDR3 DNA sequence: TGTGCCTTCCGGGACAGGATTAGTGAGCAGTTCTTC.

This chain links TRBV2 with TRBJ1-1, with 7 bases fitting TRBD1. There are 16 residues in the CDR3. Looked up from germline, CDR1 is SNHLY and CDR2 is FYNNEI. Germline trimming cut 2 bases from V and 4 bases from J; bases unmatched to any gene: 10. The CDR3 sequence is CASSEIGTGVGTEAFF. The CDR3 nucleotides are TGTGCCAGCAGTGAAATTGGTACAGGGGTAGGCACTGAAGCTTTCTTT. Looking up the rest from reference TRBV2 and TRBJ1-1 gives the full variable domain: EPEVTQTPSHQVTQMGQEVILRCVPISNHLYFYWYRQILGQKVEFLVSFYNNEISEKSEIFDDQFSVERPDGSNFTLKIRSTKLEDSAMYFCASSEIGTGVGTEAFFGQGTRLTVV.

The chain employs TRBV4-3 and TRBJ1-1, with a weak D call TRBD1 (6 bases). The germline V and J ends were trimmed by 4 bases and 1 base, with 7 bases remaining between them. The CDR3 runs 13 residues. The germline CDR1 and CDR2 sequences are LGHNA and YSLEER. In nucleotides, the CDR3 is TGCGCCAGCAGCCTGGACAGGAACACTGAAGCTTTCTTT. Its translation: CASSLDRNTEAFF.

This rearrangement joins TRBV7-6 to TRBJ2-3, with TRBD2 matching 8 bases. With 4 bases clipped from V and 1 base from J, the junction kept 1 base outside the gene matches. Germline CDR1 is SGHVS and CDR2 is FNYEAQ. This CDR3 contains 14 residues. This CDR3 is CASSSLAGTDTQYF. DNA for the CDR3: TGTGCCAGCAGCTCACTAGCGGGCACAGATACGCAGTATTTT.

The chain joins TRBV7-2 to TRBJ1-1, with TRBD1 as a possible D gene (5 bases). This CDR3 is 14 amino acids long. V gave up 2 bases and J gave up 4 bases, with 11 bases separating them. Germline CDR1 and CDR2: SGHTA and FQGNSA. The CDR3 bases are TGTGCCAGCAGCTTAAGAAAAGGGGTCACTGAAGCTTTCTTT. Translated: CASSLRKGVTEAFF.

The V and J genes are TRBV6-2 or TRBV6-3 and TRBJ2-1, with a possible D match to TRBD1 (7 bases). Germline V CDR1 and CDR2: MNHEY, SVGEGT. The CDR3 sequence is 14 residues long. V shed 4 bases and J shed 4 bases, with 11 bases lying between them. The CDR3 loop is CASSSQGTYNEQFF. CDR3 nucleotide sequence: TGTGCCAGCAGTTCACAGGGGACTTACAATGAGCAGTTCTTC.

The chain combines TRBV5-1 with TRBJ2-3; D is unclear. The CDR3 contains 13 residues. Germline-derived CDR1 and CDR2 are SGHRS and YFSETQ. V gave up 0 bases and J gave up 5 bases, with 7 bases separating them. The CDR3 region is CASSLDGLDTQYF. In nucleotides, the CDR3 is TGCGCCAGCAGCTTGGACGGGTTAGATACGCAGTATTTT.

V usage is TRBV9 and J usage is TRBJ2-7; 8 bases line up with TRBD1. J gave up 2 bases and V 4 bases, and 11 bases lay outside the gene matches. This CDR3 region has 16 residues. CDR1 and CDR2 (germline): SGDLS, YYNGEE. The CDR3 is CASSPRPRTGPYEQYF. DNA for the CDR3: TGTGCCAGCAGCCCCCGCCCGCGGACAGGGCCCTACGAGCAGTACTTC.

The chain carries TRBV19 and TRBJ2-5; no clear D. Germline CDR1 is LNHDA and CDR2 is SQIVND (reference sequence). The V end was cut by 3 bases, the J end by 3 bases, with 5 bases between. CDR3 length: 12 amino acids. The CDR3 DNA follows: TGTGCCAGTAGTATGGCGGAAGAGACCCAGTACTTC. Amino acid sequence: CASSMAEETQYF. Using reference TRBV19 and TRBJ2-5 for the parts outside the CDR3, the full variable domain is DGGITQSPKYLFRKEGQNVTLSCEQNLNHDAMYWYRQDPGQGLRLIYYSQIVNDFQKGDIAEGYSVSREKKESFPLTVTSAQKNPTAFYLCASSMAEETQYFGPGTRLLVL.

The gene calls are TRBV9 and TRBJ1-1, with D unresolved. The CDR3 runs 14 residues. The germline gives CDR1 SGDLS, CDR2 YYNGEE. The V gene lost 3 bases and the J gene lost 1 base, with 10 bases spanning the gap. CDR3 bases: TGTGCCAGCAGCGCGGGATCTAAGAACACTGAAGCTTTCTTT. Translating it yields CASSAGSKNTEAFF.

The rearrangement uses TRBV7-9 and TRBJ1-1, with D perhaps matching TRBD1 (6 bases). V shed 5 bases and J shed 0 bases, with 10 bases lying between them. CDR3 length: 14 residues. Germline assignment: CDR1 SEHNR and CDR2 FQNEAQ (reference sequence). The CDR3 DNA reads as TGTGCCAGCAGCCCCACAGGGATGAACACTGAAGCTTTCTTT. Protein product: CASSPTGMNTEAFF.

The chain links TRBV19 to TRBJ1-5; 7 bases are a match to TRBD1. The CDR3 is 16 residues long. Germline V CDR1 and CDR2: LNHDA, SQIVND (reference sequence). J gave up 0 bases and V 8 bases, and 10 bases lay outside the gene matches. The DNA of the CDR3 is TGTGCCAGTGGAAGGGACAGTTTGTTTAGCAATCAGCCCCAGCATTTT. Its translation: CASGRDSLFSNQPQHF.

The rearrangement joins TRBV7-2 to TRBJ1-2, with TRBD1 matching 11 bases. The CDR3 consists of 15 residues. Trimming cost V 5 bases and J 1 base; bases outside gene matches: 3. Germline V gene lookup returns CDR1 SGHTA and CDR2 FQGNSA. The CDR3 coding sequence is TGTGCCAGCAGCCGGGACAGGGGGGTTAACTATGGCTACACCTTC. Translating gives CASSRDRGVNYGYTF.

The chain carries TRBV7-9 and TRBJ2-5; weak D call: TRBD1 (5 bases). From germline, CDR1 is SEHNR and CDR2 FQNEAQ (reference sequence). V lost 0 bases to trimming and J lost 5 bases, with 7 bases between them. This CDR3 has 13 residues. CDR3: CASSLAGPETQYF. The CDR3 region has the DNA TGTGCCAGCAGCTTAGCGGGGCCGGAGACCCAGTACTTC.

The chain employs TRBV19 and TRBJ1-5; tentatively, D is TRBD1 (6 bases). V shed 5 bases and J shed 9 bases, with 20 bases lying between them. Germline CDR1 and CDR2: LNHDA and SQIVND (reference sequence). CDR3 length: 15 amino acids. CDR3 sequence (DNA): TGTGCCAGTAGTGGCAGAGGGGGGGCCGGGGGGCCCCAGCATTTT. This codes for CASSGRGGAGGPQHF.

The J gene is TRBJ2-1, the V gene TRBV6-5; 11 bases are shared with TRBD2. V lost 2 bases and J lost 7; bases outside the gene matches: 7. CDR1 and CDR2 from the germline V gene are MNHEY and SVGAGI. The CDR3 spans 16 residues. As DNA, the CDR3 is TGTGCCAGCAGTTACCTTATAGCGGGAGGGGGGAATGAGCAGTTCTTC. As protein: CASSYLIAGGGNEQFF.

V and J are TRBV5-8 and TRBJ2-2; 13 nucleotides align to TRBD2. Germline V gene sequence: CDR1 SGHTS, CDR2 YDEGEE. Trimming took 4 bases from V and 7 from J; bases not matched to a gene: 10. The CDR3 runs to 17 residues. This CDR3 reads CASSQGGLAGLIGELFF. DNA for the CDR3: TGTGCCAGCAGCCAAGGGGGACTAGCGGGGTTGATCGGGGAGCTGTTTTTT.

Only one count was recorded for this clone. The chain couples TRBV3-1 (or the pseudogene TRBV3-2) to TRBJ2-6; 7 nucleotides align to TRBD1. The V gene end was trimmed by 8 bases and the J gene end by 0 bases; junction bases not matched to a gene: 4. The CDR3 contains 15 residues. Germline CDR1 is LGHDT and CDR2 is YNNKEL (reference sequence). This chain's CDR3 is CASGSGGSGANVLTF. For the CDR3, the DNA is TGTGCCAGCGGCTCAGGGGGCTCTGGGGCCAACGTCCTGACTTTC.

The sample holds a few counts of this clone. This chain joins TRBV20-1 and TRBJ1-1, with a tentative D call TRBD1 (6 bases). CDR1 is DFQATT, CDR2 SNEGSKA, per germline (reference sequence). The CDR3 spans 11 residues. Trimming cost V 4 bases and J 8 bases, with 11 bases left between them. This chain's CDR3 is CSAKIGQEAFF. In DNA form, the CDR3 reads TGCAGTGCTAAAATCGGACAGGAAGCTTTCTTT.

This rearrangement joins TRBV15 to TRBJ2-7; TRBD2 agrees at 10 bases. The CDR3 contains 16 residues. The germline CDR1 and CDR2 sequences are LNHNV and YYDKDF (reference sequence). V was clipped by 0 bases and J by 6 bases; unmatched bases: 8. CDR3 DNA sequence: TGTGCCACCAGCAGAGACAGGGGACTAGCGTTCTCCGAGCAGTACTTC. Residues: CATSRDRGLAFSEQYF. The entire variable domain, with the rest obtained from reference TRBV15 and TRBJ2-7, is as follows: DAMVIQNPRYQVTQFGKPVTLSCSQTLNHNVMYWYQQKSSQAPKLLFHYYDKDFNNEADTPDNFQSRRPNTSFCFLDIRSPGLGDTAMYLCATSRDRGLAFSEQYFGPGTRLTVT.

The chain combines TRBV10-3 with TRBJ2-7; 7 bases map to TRBD2. This CDR3 comprises 14 residues. Germline-derived CDR1 and CDR2 are ENHRY and SYGVKD. Written as DNA, the CDR3 is TGTGCATCGAGTTGGGGGGGAATCTACTACGAGCAGTACTTC. It translates to CASSWGGIYYEQYF.

The rearrangement joins TRBV5-1 to TRBJ1-6, with 7 bases identical to TRBD1. The CDR3 has 21 amino acids. The germline CDR1 and CDR2 sequences are SGHRS and YFSETQ. V shed 5 bases, J shed 1 base, and the junction held 21 bases outside the gene matches. The CDR3 sequence: CASSEGSTGTASLSYNSPLHF. The CDR3 DNA reads TGCGCCAGCAGTGAGGGGAGCACCGGGACAGCCTCGTTGTCCTATAATTCACCCCTCCACTTT.

The genes are TRBV30 and TRBJ1-2, with D maybe TRBD1 (5 bases). The CDR3 is made up of 13 amino acids. Per the germline V gene, CDR1 is GTSNPN and CDR2 is SVGIG (reference sequence). Trimming left V 3 bases short and J 7 bases short, with 15 bases between. The CDR3 is CAWSEDSYGGYTF. Here the CDR3 DNA reads TGTGCCTGGAGCGAAGACAGCTATGGTGGCTACACCTTC.

This clone came up once. The chain is built from TRBV28 and TRBJ2-7, with 8 bases that match TRBD2. After removal of 5 bases from V and 3 bases from J, the junction contained 12 bases not matched to a gene. In germline, CDR1 is MDHEN, CDR2 SYDVKM. CDR3 length: 16 residues. CDR3 sequence (DNA): TGTGCCAGCAGTCCCCCGGGAGGGGCTTTCGGCTACGAGCAGTACTTC. Translation: CASSPPGGAFGYEQYF. Complete variable domain (other parts from reference TRBV28 and TRBJ2-7): DVKVTQSSRYLVKRTGEKVFLECVQDMDHENMFWYRQDPGLGLRLIYFSYDVKMKEKGDIPEGYSVSREKKERFSLILESASTNQTSMYLCASSPPGGAFGYEQYFGPGTRLTVT.

As concerns this clone: Additional DNA sequences in this sample encode the identical CDR3. Here the CDR3 reads CASSGQANTEAFF. The CDR3 DNA follows: TGTGCCAGTTCAGGACAGGCGAACACTGAAGCTTTCTTT. The gene calls are TRBV18 and TRBJ1-1; 7 nucleotides agree with TRBD1. CDR1 is KGHSH and CDR2 is LQKENI in the germline V gene. Unmatched junction bases numbered 5, after V lost 9 bases and J lost 1 base. The CDR3 has 13 amino acids.